These 26 T cell receptor beta chains came from one sample sequenced in a study of read filtering for tumor transcriptome and immune sequencing. Molecular barcoded adaptors covering alpha/delta and beta/gamma chains were used on 400 to 450 ng RNA. TCRdb recomputed calls from the reads with MiXCR, one row per CDR3 protein. The table has about 57,000 distinct CDR3 sequences, less than 25% seen once. Source material: a population of CD138-negative cells sorted from bone marrow. The source is a donor at least 40 years old with multiple myeloma.

This clonotype was picked up many times. The chain combines TRBV28 with TRBJ1-1, with a possible D match to TRBD1 (5 bases). Germline assignment: CDR1 MDHEN and CDR2 SYDVKM. This CDR3 comprises 15 residues. V gave up 6 bases and J gave up 0 bases, with 14 bases separating them. This CDR3 is CASREAGRMNTEAFF. The DNA of the CDR3 is TGTGCCAGCAGGGAGGCGGGACGGATGAACACTGAAGCTTTCTTT.

This clonotype was picked up many times. This chain joins TRBV28 and TRBJ2-2, with TRBD1 matching over 11 bases. The CDR3 totals 16 residues. In germline, CDR1 is MDHEN, CDR2 SYDVKM. The J segment lost 6 bases and the V segment lost 7 bases, leaving 10 bases of the junction unmatched. CDR3 amino acids: CASMRPGQGVAGELFF. The CDR3 bases are TGTGCCAGCATGCGACCGGGACAGGGGGTTGCCGGGGAGCTGTTTTTT.

V is TRBV19 and J is TRBJ2-2; D may be TRBD1 (6 bases). Trimming removed 2 bases from V and 6 bases from J, with 7 bases in between. CDR1 and CDR2 from the germline V gene are LNHDA and SQIVND (reference sequence). CDR3 length: 13 residues. The CDR3 nucleotides read TGTGCCAGTAGTATAAAGGGGGCCGGGGAGCTGTTTTTT. This encodes CASSIKGAGELFF.

This clonotype showed up many times. V gene TRBV9 combines with J gene TRBJ2-5; 7 bases match TRBD2. CDR1 SGDLS and CDR2 YYNGEE come from the germline V gene. J gave up 3 bases and V 1 base, and 0 bases lay outside the gene matches. This CDR3 region has 13 residues. The CDR3 loop is CASSVLAEETQYF. The CDR3 DNA sequence: TGTGCCAGCAGCGTACTAGCGGAAGAGACCCAGTACTTC.

A word on this clonotype: Since a much larger clone is just one base distant, this may be a read error. This chain connects TRBV19 to TRBJ2-3, with a possible D match to TRBD1 (7 bases). This CDR3 region has 15 residues. From germline, CDR1 is LNHDA and CDR2 SQIVND (reference sequence). Here the CDR3 reads CSSSIGQGGLDTQYF. The DNA of the CDR3 is TGTTCCAGTAGTATTGGTCAGGGGGGCCTAGATACGCAGTATTTT.

This clonotype appeared many times. The chain links TRBV24-1 to TRBJ2-1; perhaps TRBD2 as D (5 bases). Per the germline V gene, CDR1 is KGHDR and CDR2 is SFDVKD. The V gene lost 4 bases and the J gene lost 0 bases, with 15 bases spanning the gap. The CDR3 runs 17 residues. This CDR3 reads CATSDTDGKYSYNEQFF. In DNA, the CDR3 is TGTGCCACCAGTGACACGGACGGGAAATACTCCTACAATGAGCAGTTCTTC.

Many counts were recorded for this clonotype. This chain joins TRBV28 and TRBJ2-7, with D possibly TRBD2 on 6 matching bases. The length of the CDR3 is 15 residues. Germline V gene sequence: CDR1 MDHEN, CDR2 SYDVKM. Trimming removed 8 bases at V and 4 bases at J, with 21 bases between. CDR3 DNA sequence: TGTGCCAGCCCACCCCGCCTAGGAGGAGGGTACGAGCAGTACTTC. Translated, it gives CASPPRLGGGYEQYF. Drawing the rest from reference TRBV28 and TRBJ2-7, the complete variable domain is DVKVTQSSRYLVKRTGEKVFLECVQDMDHENMFWYRQDPGLGLRLIYFSYDVKMKEKGDIPEGYSVSREKKERFSLILESASTNQTSMYLCASPPRLGGGYEQYFGPGTRLTVT.

The chain joins TRBV7-8 to TRBJ2-1, with D possibly being TRBD1 (6 bases). CDR1 SGHVS and CDR2 FQNEAQ come from the germline V gene. Trimming removed 5 bases from V and 0 bases from J, with 14 bases in between. The CDR3 extends over 16 amino acids. DNA for the CDR3: TGTGCCAGCAGCCCCTACAGGGTCAGCTCCTACAATGAGCAGTTCTTC. This sequence encodes CASSPYRVSSYNEQFF.

There are many counts of this clonotype. The V call is TRBV18, the J call TRBJ2-3; 10 nucleotides line up with TRBD1. The CDR3 has 14 residues. Germline V lookup: CDR1 KGHSH, CDR2 LQKENI. The junction had 3 bases not matched to a gene; V was cut back by 3 bases and J by 6 bases. CDR3 sequence reads: CASSPGQGRDTQYF. CDR3 coding DNA: TGTGCCAGCTCACCGGGACAGGGGAGGGATACGCAGTATTTT.

This clonotype appeared a few times. The chain carries TRBV28 and TRBJ2-7; 10 positions match TRBD2. J was trimmed by 7 bases and V by 5 bases; bases with no gene match: 17. The CDR3 has 17 residues. Germline V gene lookup returns CDR1 MDHEN and CDR2 SYDVKM. The CDR3 DNA reads as TGTGCCAGCAGTGCCTCCCTGGGGCTAGCGGGAGTTAAGGAGCAGTACTTC. Amino acid sequence: CASSASLGLAGVKEQYF.

This clonotype was picked up many times. The rearrangement joins TRBV7-3 to TRBJ2-1; D could derive from TRBD1 or TRBD2 (7 bases each). Per germline, CDR1 SGHTA and CDR2 FQGTGA. V was clipped by 5 bases and J by 3 bases, with 17 bases between them. CDR3 size: 16 residues. The CDR3: CASSVQGGFGYNEQFF. The CDR3 DNA is TGTGCCAGCAGCGTCCAGGGGGGGTTTGGCTACAATGAGCAGTTCTTC.

This clonotype came up a few times. This could be a read error, since a much larger clone is one nucleotide away. The V call is TRBV29-1, the J call TRBJ1-2; D unresolved. Per the germline V gene, CDR1 is SQVTM and CDR2 is ANQGSEA. The CDR3 consists of 10 residues. This CDR3 reads CSVRTYGYAF. The CDR3 DNA sequence: TGCAGCGTTAGAACTTATGGCTACGCCTTC.

This clonotype came up many times. The V and J genes are TRBV5-1 and TRBJ2-3, with D possibly TRBD1 on 6 matching bases. This CDR3 has 16 amino acids. V dropped 0 bases and J dropped 2 bases, with 13 bases sitting between them. The germline CDR1 and CDR2 sequences are SGHRS and YFSETQ. The CDR3 sequence: CASSLARGTNTDTQYF. In nucleotides, the CDR3 is TGCGCCAGCAGCTTGGCGAGGGGGACGAACACAGATACGCAGTATTTT.

This clonotype was seen many times. The chain carries TRBV6-1 and TRBJ1-5, with 10 bases identical to TRBD1. V lost 5 bases and J lost 4; bases outside the gene matches: 2. The CDR3 length is 14 residues. Germline CDR1 MNHNS, CDR2 SASEGT. For the CDR3, the DNA is TGTGCCAGCAGTTTGGACAGGGGGAATCAGCCCCAGCATTTT. Protein sequence: CASSLDRGNQPQHF.

The chain links TRBV28 to TRBJ2-4; TRBD2 aligns across 12 bases. Looked up from germline, CDR1 is MDHEN and CDR2 is SYDVKM. CDR3 length equals 20 residues. The V gene end was trimmed by 6 bases and the J gene end by 5 bases; junction bases not matched to a gene: 20. The CDR3 loop reads CASRGNKLAGGLGSQNIQYF. Here the CDR3 DNA reads TGTGCCAGCAGGGGTAATAAACTAGCGGGGGGTTTAGGGTCCCAAAACATTCAGTACTTC.

This sequence joins TRBV28 and TRBJ1-2; perhaps TRBD1 as D (6 bases). Trimming cost V 5 bases and J 8 bases, with 12 bases left between them. The V gene's germline CDR1 is MDHEN and CDR2 SYDVKM. This CDR3 is built from 12 residues. This CDR3 reads CASSKEGTGYTF. The CDR3, as DNA: TGTGCCAGCAGTAAAGAAGGGACAGGCTACACCTTC.

The CDR3 region has the DNA TGTGCCAGCAGCGGACAGCCTCACACTGAAGCTTTCTTT. It codes for CASSGQPHTEAFF. The rearrangement joins TRBV7-9 to TRBJ1-1; tentative D call: TRBD1 (6 bases). V was cut by 5 bases and J by 3 bases, with 10 bases left in between. Looked up from germline, CDR1 is SEHNR and CDR2 is FQNEAQ (reference sequence). CDR3 size: 13 residues.

In its sample, this clonotype was seen many times. V gene TRBV27 combines with J gene TRBJ2-7; D unclear. V shed 5 bases and J shed 0 bases, with 5 bases lying between them. The germline V gene encodes CDR1 MNHEY and CDR2 SMNVEV (reference sequence). The CDR3 totals 12 residues. CDR3 in amino acids: CASSPNSYEQYF. DNA for the CDR3: TGTGCCAGCAGTCCAAACTCCTACGAGCAGTACTTC.

This clonotype was counted at least ten times. The junction departs from the called germline gene at one end, perhaps through a read error. The chain combines TRBV6-5 with TRBJ2-5; 10 positions agree with TRBD1. The germline V gene encodes CDR1 MNHEY and CDR2 SVGAGI. The CDR3 sequence is 16 residues long. CDR3 sequence (DNA): TGTGCCAGCAGTCACTCCCAGGGGACAGGGGCAGAGACCCAGTACTTC. This codes for CASSHSQGTGAETQYF.

This clonotype has a count of ten or more. The V call is TRBV3-1, the J call TRBJ2-1; TRBD2 matches 11 bases. There are 17 residues in the CDR3. Germline values: CDR1 LGHDT, CDR2 YNNKEL (reference sequence). V lost 1 base to trimming and J lost 3 bases; unmatched junction nucleotides: 5. CDR3 loop: CASSQGTSGRSYNEQFF. The CDR3 region has the DNA TGTGCCAGCAGCCAAGGCACTAGCGGGAGAAGCTACAATGAGCAGTTCTTC.

This clonotype was found many times. The gene calls are TRBV29-1 and TRBJ2-2, with TRBD2 as a possible D gene (5 bases). V lost 5 bases, J lost 0 bases, and 7 bases lay in between. The CDR3 sequence is 13 residues long. The V gene's germline CDR1 is SQVTM and CDR2 ANQGSEA. CDR3 sequence: CSVRRSNTGELFF. CDR3 nucleotides: TGCAGCGTTCGGAGGTCGAACACCGGGGAGCTGTTTTTT.

By proportion, this clonotype is medium-sized (0.01 to 0.1%). This chain links TRBV6-4 with TRBJ1-1, with 8 bases fitting TRBD1. Trimming removed 3 bases from V and 1 base from J; junction bases left unmatched: 4. Germline assignment: CDR1 MRHNA and CDR2 SNTAGT. This CDR3 is 15 amino acids long. CDR3 DNA: TGTGCCAGCAGTGATACGGGACAGGCGAACACTGAAGCTTTCTTT. Translated: CASSDTGQANTEAFF.

This clonotype came up a few times. The chain carries TRBV20-1 and TRBJ1-5, with D tentatively TRBD1 (6 bases). Germline CDR1 DFQATT, CDR2 SNEGSKA (reference sequence). The ends were cut back, 2 bases at V and 2 bases at J, with 16 bases in the middle. The CDR3 sequence is 16 residues long. CDR3 in DNA: TGCAGTGCTAGACTACTAGCAGGGGTCGGCAATCAGCCCCAGCATTTT. This codes for CSARLLAGVGNQPQHF.

Notes on this clonotype: It differs at one base from a far larger clone, so likely a read error. The rearrangement links TRBV6-1 to TRBJ2-1, with D uncertain. This CDR3 spans 11 amino acids. V lost 6 bases, J lost 6 bases, and 6 bases lay in between. Per germline, CDR1 MNHNS and CDR2 SASEGT. This chain's CDR3 is CASSDRNEQFF. The CDR3 DNA reads as TGTGCCAGCAGCGACCGCAATGAGCAGTTCTTC.

There are a few counts of this clonotype. With a much larger clone just one base away, this may be a read error. V is TRBV29-1 and J is TRBJ2-7; D might be TRBD2 (6 bases). The CDR3 loop spans 12 amino acids. The germline V gene has CDR1 SQVTM and CDR2 ANQGSEA. V was trimmed by 7 bases and J by 5 bases, leaving 15 bases between them. The CDR3 here is CSAGTGGNEQYF. CDR3 coding DNA: TGCAGCGCCGGGACTGGCGGGAACGAGCAGTACTTC.

This rearrangement joins TRBV12-3 or TRBV12-4 to TRBJ1-5, with D hard to call. Between the trimmed V and J ends, which lost 5 bases and 2 bases, there was a span of 13 bases. The CDR3 runs to 15 residues. The CDR3 nucleotides are TGTGCCAGCAGTCTAACCCCCTTTGGCAATCAGCCCCAGCATTTT. Translation gives CASSLTPFGNQPQHF.